Listed below are T cell receptor beta chains from one sample, sequenced in a study of blood T cell repertoires in COVID-19. Generated by immunoSEQ multiplex PCR, the TCRdb table keeps only in-frame clones and is missing some. Of over 150,000 clones listed, approximately 80% are singletons. The sample was PBMCs or T cells enriched from blood (not recorded which). These receptors were obtained from a woman aged 45-65 years who had recovered from COVID-19. Both conserved end residues are part of each CDR3. A D gene is named only where the DNA matches it firmly. Size is stated for part of the rows, as once, few or many counts, or as a class when the clone is expanded.

D: TRBD2; size: -; J: TRBJ2-2; V: TRBV3-1/TRBV3-2; CDR3: CASSLLAGVPGELFF; DNA: TGTGCCAGCAGCCTTCTAGCGGGAGTCCCCGGGGAGCTGTTTTTT
D: TRBD1; size: -; J: TRBJ1-1; V: TRBV3-1/TRBV3-2; CDR3: CASSQRRGREAFF; DNA: TGTGCCAGCAGCCAAAGGAGGGGGCGCGAAGCTTTCTTT
D: TRBD1; size: -; J: TRBJ1-3; V: TRBV2; CDR3: CASRTGTGGSGNTIYF; DNA: TGTGCCAGCAGGACCGGGACAGGGGGCTCTGGAAACACCATATATTTT
D: TRBD1; size: -; J: TRBJ1-2; V: TRBV19; CDR3: CASSLTGDLGYTF; DNA: TGTGCCAGTAGTTTGACAGGGGATCTCGGCTACACCTTC
D: TRBD2; size: -; J: TRBJ2-7; V: TRBV6-2/TRBV6-3; CDR3: CASSYGPAGGSYEQYF; DNA: TGTGCCAGCAGTTACGGCCCCGCGGGAGGGTCCTACGAGCAGTACTTC
D: TRBD1; size: -; J: TRBJ1-1; V: TRBV9; CDR3: CASIPTGRPTEAFF; DNA: TGTGCCAGCATCCCGACAGGGAGGCCCACTGAAGCTTTCTTT
D: -; size: -; J: TRBJ2-7; V: TRBV5-1; CDR3: CASSLLAAAGGAEQYF; DNA: TGCGCCAGCAGCTTGTTGGCAGCGGCAGGAGGGGCCGAGCAGTACTTC
D: TRBD1; size: -; J: TRBJ2-7; V: TRBV6-5; CDR3: CASRKQGALQGEQYF; DNA: TGTGCCAGCAGGAAGCAGGGGGCGCTACAGGGCGAGCAGTACTTC
D: -; size: -; J: TRBJ2-7; V: TRBV20-1; CDR3: CSASGVRAGEQYF; DNA: TGCAGTGCTAGTGGGGTCAGGGCGGGGGAGCAGTACTTC
D: -; size: once; J: TRBJ2-5; V: TRBV3-1/TRBV3-2; CDR3: CASITGVGTQYF; DNA: TGTGCCAGCATTACGGGGGTGGGGACCCAGTACTTC
D: TRBD1; size: -; J: TRBJ2-1; V: TRBV5-6; CDR3: CASSLDRGSSYNEQFF; DNA: TGTGCCAGCAGCTTGGACAGGGGGAGCTCCTACAATGAGCAGTTCTTC
D: TRBD1; size: -; J: TRBJ1-4; V: TRBV4-2; CDR3: CASSQGQGNEKLFF; DNA: TGTGCCAGCAGCCAGGGACAGGGTAATGAAAAACTGTTTTTT
D: TRBD2; size: -; J: TRBJ2-1; V: TRBV7-9; CDR3: CASSSLAGADEQFF; DNA: TGTGCCAGCAGCTCCCTAGCGGGAGCCGATGAGCAGTTCTTC
D: TRBD1; size: -; J: TRBJ2-1; V: TRBV6-2/TRBV6-3; CDR3: CASSSWTGESYNEQFF; DNA: TGTGCCAGCAGTTCCTGGACAGGGGAATCCTACAATGAGCAGTTCTTC
D: -; size: -; J: TRBJ2-7; V: TRBV6-5; CDR3: CSLARLPGPYEQYF; DNA: TGTTCGCTTGCGCGGCTTCCCGGCCCCTACGAGCAGTACTTC
D: -; size: -; J: TRBJ2-5; V: TRBV18; CDR3: CASSLRTVQETQYF; DNA: TGTGCCAGCTCACTGAGGACAGTCCAAGAGACCCAGTACTTC
D: TRBD2; size: -; J: TRBJ2-1; V: TRBV28; CDR3: CASSLAGLAGGPGASSYNEQFF; DNA: TGTGCCAGCAGTCTGGCGGGACTAGCGGGAGGGCCTGGGGCGAGCTCCTACAATGAGCAGTTCTTC
D: -; size: -; J: TRBJ2-2; V: TRBV7-9; CDR3: CASTLGAGEPGELFF; DNA: TGTGCCAGCACCCTCGGGGCAGGGGAACCCGGGGAGCTGTTTTTT
D: -; size: -; J: TRBJ1-5; V: TRBV10-1; CDR3: CASQGEACQPQHF; DNA: TGCGCCAGCCAAGGGGAGGCTTGTCAGCCCCAGCATTTT
D: -; size: -; J: TRBJ1-1; V: TRBV9; CDR3: CASSVEGPHTEAFF; DNA: TGTGCCAGCAGCGTAGAGGGGCCACACACTGAAGCTTTCTTT
D: TRBD1; size: -; J: TRBJ2-3; V: TRBV18; CDR3: CASSSQGVSTDTQYF; DNA: TGTGCCAGCTCCTCACAGGGGGTCAGCACAGATACGCAGTATTTT
D: -; size: -; J: TRBJ1-3; V: TRBV4-1; CDR3: CASSQGRAGNTIYF; DNA: TGCGCCAGCAGCCAAGGCAGGGCTGGAAACACCATATATTTT
D: -; size: few; J: TRBJ1-5; V: TRBV3-1/TRBV3-2; CDR3: CASSQTETYQPQHF; DNA: TGTGCCAGCAGCCAGACAGAAACCTATCAGCCCCAGCATTTT
D: -; size: -; J: TRBJ2-1; V: TRBV5-1; CDR3: CASSLLGGDEQFF; DNA: TGCGCCAGCAGCTTGTTAGGGGGAGATGAGCAGTTCTTC
D: -; size: -; J: TRBJ2-4; V: TRBV29-1; CDR3: CSARVRNIQYF; DNA: TGCAGCGCGCGCGTTAGAAACATTCAGTACTTC
D: -; size: -; J: TRBJ2-1; V: TRBV7-3; CDR3: CASSQPDGSSYNEQFF; DNA: TGTGCCAGCAGCCAGCCGGATGGGAGCTCCTACAATGAGCAGTTCTTC
D: -; size: -; J: TRBJ2-1; V: TRBV28; CDR3: CASSETGMGYNEQFF; DNA: TGTGCCAGCAGCGAAACAGGGATGGGCTACAATGAGCAGTTCTTC
D: -; size: few; J: TRBJ2-1; V: TRBV5-1; CDR3: CASSLGHSPNEQFF; DNA: TGCGCCAGCAGCTTGGGTCATAGCCCGAATGAGCAGTTCTTC
D: TRBD1; size: -; J: TRBJ2-7; V: TRBV27; CDR3: CASSRTGSYEQYF; DNA: TGTGCCAGCTCCAGGACAGGGTCCTACGAGCAGTACTTC
D: -; size: -; J: TRBJ2-1; V: TRBV7-9; CDR3: CASSLVPSVYNEQFF; DNA: TGTGCCAGCAGCTTAGTACCTAGTGTCTACAATGAGCAGTTCTTC
D: -; size: once; J: TRBJ1-6; V: TRBV27; CDR3: CASRGPSAGQASPLHF; DNA: TGTGCCAGCAGGGGCCCGTCGGCAGGGCAAGCCTCACCCCTCCACTTT
D: TRBD2; size: few; J: TRBJ2-3; V: TRBV27; CDR3: CASSPLAGGGDTQYF; DNA: TGTGCCAGCAGTCCACTAGCGGGAGGGGGAGATACGCAGTATTTT
D: TRBD1; size: -; J: TRBJ2-1; V: TRBV18; CDR3: CASSSTGASYNEQFF; DNA: TGTGCCAGCTCATCGACAGGGGCTTCCTACAATGAGCAGTTCTTC